The 9 T cell receptor beta chains listed next were all sequenced from one sample in a study of blood T cell repertoires in COVID-19. Sequencing was performed with immunoSEQ multiplex PCR; in TCRdb, only in-frame clones are kept and a portion is missing. Of approximately 200,000 clones listed, approximately 85% were seen once; the top ten hold 9.5% to 13%. The specimen was peripheral blood. The receptor source for this set is a human donor with active or convalescent COVID-19. The donor label of this sample is uncertain.

As regards this clone: At one end, the junction sequence differs from germline, possibly due to a read error. The rearrangement joins TRBV5-1 to TRBJ2-5, with D tentatively TRBD1 (5 bases). This CDR3 is built from 14 residues. CDR1 is SGHRS, CDR2 YFSETQ, per germline. The CDR3 sequence: CTSRVSTDQETQYF. CDR3 in DNA: TGCACCAGCAGGGTTAGCACCGACCAAGAGACCCAGTACTTC.

This clone was seen more than once but under ten times. J is TRBJ2-5 and V is TRBV4-1, with D tentatively TRBD2 (6 bases). V lost 4 bases to trimming and J lost 4 bases, with 19 bases between them. Germline-derived CDR1 and CDR2 are MGHRA and YSYEKL. There are 16 residues in the CDR3. The CDR3 bases are TGCGCCAGCAGCCCCACCCCCGGGAGATCGATAGAGACCCAGTACTTC. As protein: CASSPTPGRSIETQYF.

This chain links TRBV18 with TRBJ2-3, with D possibly matching TRBD1 (6 bases). The CDR3 extends over 14 amino acids. Trimming took off 3 bases at V and 4 bases at J, with 11 bases between the two ends. The germline gives CDR1 KGHSH, CDR2 LQKENI. Written as DNA, the CDR3 is TGTGCCAGCTCACCCGGGACAAAGGCAGATACGCAGTATTTT. Its protein is CASSPGTKADTQYF. Drawing the rest from reference TRBV18 and TRBJ2-3, the complete variable domain is NAGVMQNPRHLVRRRGQEARLRCSPMKGHSHVYWYRQLPEEGLKFMVYLQKENIIDESGMPKERFSAEFPKEGPSILRIQQVVRGDSAAYFCASSPGTKADTQYFGPGTRLTVL.

This clone was seen just once. This sequence joins TRBV6-5 and TRBJ2-5, with 10 positions matching TRBD1. Germline assignment: CDR1 MNHEY and CDR2 SVGAGI. V gave up 0 bases and J gave up 4 bases; unmatched junction bases: 2. The CDR3 is 15 amino acids. The DNA for the CDR3 is TGTGCCAGCAGTTACTCGACAGGGGGCGGAGAGACCCAGTACTTC. This encodes CASSYSTGGGETQYF.

The V call is TRBV4-1, the J call TRBJ2-3; 7 nucleotides match TRBD2. Germline CDR1 MGHRA, CDR2 YSYEKL. V was clipped by 0 bases and J by 1 base; unmatched bases: 4. The CDR3 extends over 16 amino acids. The DNA of the CDR3 is TGCGCCAGCAGCCAAGAAAGTCTAGCGGGCACAGATACGCAGTATTTT. Residues: CASSQESLAGTDTQYF.

The rearrangement uses TRBV5-1 and TRBJ1-1, with D possibly matching TRBD1 (5 bases). The CDR3 has 13 amino acids. Germline lookup yields CDR1 SGHRS and CDR2 YFSETQ. Trimming shortened V by 4 bases and J by 7 bases, and 14 bases separated the two germline ends. The CDR3 is CASSPIGTFEAFF. The DNA of the CDR3 is TGCGCCAGCAGCCCGATCGGGACTTTTGAAGCTTTCTTT.

The chain employs TRBV4-3 and TRBJ2-1; 9 positions match TRBD1. Unmatched junction bases numbered 1, after V lost 0 bases and J lost 4 bases. Germline CDR1 LGHNA, CDR2 YSLEER. This CDR3 comprises 15 residues. Written as DNA, the CDR3 is TGCGCCAGCAGCCAAGAGACAGGGGGGTACAATGAGCAGTTCTTC. Translation: CASSQETGGYNEQFF.

V and J are TRBV5-4 and TRBJ1-3, with D possibly TRBD1 on 6 matching bases. V lost 0 bases and J lost 4, with 14 bases in between. This CDR3 comprises 16 residues. Germline loops: CDR1 SGHNT, CDR2 YYREEE (reference sequence). The DNA for the CDR3 is TGTGCCAGCAGCTTGGGCCAACAGGGAACAGGAAACACCATATATTTT. Translating gives CASSLGQQGTGNTIYF.

J is TRBJ2-1 and V is TRBV5-6, with 11 nucleotides matching TRBD1. Trimming removed 3 bases from V and 6 bases from J; junction bases left unmatched: 14. From germline, CDR1 is SGHDT and CDR2 YYEEEE. The CDR3 is 18 amino acids. In DNA, the CDR3 is TGTGCCAGCAGCTCGGACAGGGGGCTTCGCGGGAGGGTCAATGAGCAGTTCTTC. Its protein is CASSSDRGLRGRVNEQFF.